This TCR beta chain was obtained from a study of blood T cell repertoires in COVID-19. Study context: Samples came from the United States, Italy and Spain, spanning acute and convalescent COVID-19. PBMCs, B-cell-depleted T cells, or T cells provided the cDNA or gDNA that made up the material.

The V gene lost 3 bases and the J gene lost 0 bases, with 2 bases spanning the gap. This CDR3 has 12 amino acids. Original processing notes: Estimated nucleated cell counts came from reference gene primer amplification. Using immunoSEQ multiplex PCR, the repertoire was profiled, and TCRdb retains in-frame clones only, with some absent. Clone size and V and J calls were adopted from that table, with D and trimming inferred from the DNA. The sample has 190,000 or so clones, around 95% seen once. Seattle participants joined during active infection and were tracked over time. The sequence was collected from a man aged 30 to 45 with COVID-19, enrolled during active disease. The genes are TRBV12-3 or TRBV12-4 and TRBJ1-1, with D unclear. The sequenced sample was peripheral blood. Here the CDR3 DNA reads TGTGCCAGCAGTTTCTTGAACACTGAAGCTTTCTTT. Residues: CASSFLNTEAFF.